These 9 T cell receptor beta chains were all obtained from the same sample, sequenced in a study of OX40 agonist ivuxolimab in advanced cancers. This table comes from immunoSEQ multiplex PCR, and its TCRdb copy is limited to in-frame clones, with some not included. The sample shows roughly 80,000 clones, over 80% of them seen only once. The source was CD4+ or CD8+ T cells sorted from blood, collected in a trial of the OX40 agonist ivuxolimab. These receptors originate from an adult with an advanced solid tumor such as melanoma, head and neck, liver or kidney cancer.

V usage is TRBV28 and J usage is TRBJ1-3; D ambiguous. V lost 4 bases to trimming and J lost 0 bases, with 10 bases between them. Germline lookup yields CDR1 MDHEN and CDR2 SYDVKM. The length of the CDR3 is 15 residues. CDR3 in amino acids: CASSSLGRSGNTIYF. CDR3 nucleotide sequence: TGTGCCAGCAGTTCCCTAGGTCGCTCTGGAAACACCATATATTTT. Complete variable domain (other parts from reference TRBV28 and TRBJ1-3): DVKVTQSSRYLVKRTGEKVFLECVQDMDHENMFWYRQDPGLGLRLIYFSYDVKMKEKGDIPEGYSVSREKKERFSLILESASTNQTSMYLCASSSLGRSGNTIYFGEGSWLTVV.

The gene calls are TRBV18 and TRBJ2-7, with TRBD2 identical over 8 bases. Trimming removed 5 bases from V and 0 bases from J; junction bases left unmatched: 6. Germline values: CDR1 KGHSH, CDR2 LQKENI. This CDR3 has 15 amino acids. The CDR3 DNA follows: TGTGCCAGCTCATCCAAGCGGGGGAGCTCCTACGAGCAGTACTTC. It yields the protein CASSSKRGSSYEQYF.

CDR3 protein: CASSLRGSGYTF. The DNA of the CDR3 is TGTGCCAGCAGCTTAAGAGGGTCCGGCTACACCTTC. The rearrangement links TRBV7-2 to TRBJ1-2; D is uncertain. The germline V gene has CDR1 SGHTA and CDR2 FQGNSA. Trimming left V 2 bases short and J 8 bases short, with 9 bases between. The CDR3 covers 12 residues.

The chain couples TRBV19 to TRBJ2-1; D gene unclear. Looked up from germline, CDR1 is LNHDA and CDR2 is SQIVND (reference sequence). V was pared by 5 bases and J by 1 base, with 15 bases between. The CDR3 sequence is 16 residues long. The CDR3 region has the DNA TGTGCCAGTAGTGGTAGGGTCTTACGTTCCTACAATGAGCAGTTCTTC. Protein sequence: CASSGRVLRSYNEQFF.

This clone occurred once. This rearrangement joins TRBV7-3 to TRBJ2-3; D gene ambiguous. Trimming shortened V by 4 bases and J by 2 bases, and 4 bases separated the two germline ends. The CDR3 has 12 amino acids. Germline CDR1 reads SGHTA; CDR2 reads FQGTGA. CDR3 nucleotides: TGTGCCAGCAGCTCTTCCACAGATACGCAGTATTTT. This encodes CASSSSTDTQYF.

With respect to this clone: Other DNA sequences within the sample encode an identical CDR3. V is TRBV7-2 and J is TRBJ2-5; D is possibly TRBD1 (5 bases). This CDR3 has 12 amino acids. In germline, CDR1 is SGHTA, CDR2 FQGNSA. With 4 bases removed from V and 3 bases from J, the gap between germline ends came to 6 bases. The CDR3 region is CASSSREETQYF. CDR3 sequence (DNA): TGTGCCAGCAGCTCCAGGGAAGAGACCCAGTACTTC.

This clone was seen a handful of times. In nucleotides, the CDR3 is TGTGCCAGCAGCTCACGGACGGCCTACAATGAGCAGTTCTTC. Residues: CASSSRTAYNEQFF. The genes are TRBV11-1 and TRBJ2-1, with D unclear. This CDR3 has 14 amino acids. V was clipped by 4 bases and J by 2 bases, with 9 bases between them. Germline CDR1 and CDR2: SGHAT and FQDESV (reference sequence).

Details on this clone: The same CDR3 is also encoded by other DNA sequences in this sample. This chain joins TRBV5-6 and TRBJ2-7, with D hard to call. Between the trimmed V and J ends, which lost 7 bases and 3 bases, there was a span of 8 bases. This CDR3 is 11 amino acids long. The germline CDR1 and CDR2 sequences are SGHDT and YYEEEE. The CDR3 DNA sequence: TGTGCCAGCTCTAGAGGCTACGAGCAGTACTTC. It codes for CASSRGYEQYF.

The rearrangement joins TRBV27 to TRBJ2-6; D may be TRBD2 (6 bases). CDR1 and CDR2 from the germline V gene are MNHEY and SMNVEV (reference sequence). V was shortened by 1 base and J by 3 bases, with 13 bases between the two germline ends. The CDR3 length is 17 residues. The DNA for the CDR3 is TGTGCCAGCAGTTTATACAGATCGGGGGTTGGGGCCAACGTCCTGACTTTC. This sequence encodes CASSLYRSGVGANVLTF.